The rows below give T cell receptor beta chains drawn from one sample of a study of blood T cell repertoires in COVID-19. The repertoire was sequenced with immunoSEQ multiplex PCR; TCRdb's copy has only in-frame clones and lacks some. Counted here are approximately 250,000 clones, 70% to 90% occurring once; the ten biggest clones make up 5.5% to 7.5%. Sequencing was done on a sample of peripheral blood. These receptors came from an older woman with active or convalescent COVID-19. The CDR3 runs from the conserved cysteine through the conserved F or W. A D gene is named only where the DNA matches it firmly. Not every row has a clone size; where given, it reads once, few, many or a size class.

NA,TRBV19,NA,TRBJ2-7,TGTGCCAGTAGTACCCGGGATTCCTCCTACGAGCAGTACTTC,CASSTRDSSYEQYF
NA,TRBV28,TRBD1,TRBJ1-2,TGTGCCAGCAGGGCAGACAGGGCCTATGGCTACACCTTC,CASRADRAYGYTF
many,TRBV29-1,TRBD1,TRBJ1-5,TGCAGCGTCGGGACAGGGCATCAGCCCCAGCATTTT,CSVGTGHQPQHF
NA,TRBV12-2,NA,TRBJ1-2,TGTGCAAGTCGCTTAGGGAGTCCGGGGCGGAGGGTGGATGGCTACACCTTC,CASRLGSPGRRVDGYTF
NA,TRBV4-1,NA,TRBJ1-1,TGCGCCAGCAGCCAATTCAGCGGGGCGTCAATATACACTGAAGCTTTCTTT,CASSQFSGASIYTEAFF
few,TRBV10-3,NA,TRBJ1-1,TGTGCCATCAAAGGTGGTCCGGGAAACACTGAAGCTTTCTTT,CAIKGGPGNTEAFF
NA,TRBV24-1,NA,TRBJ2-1,TGTGCCACCAGTCAGGATTGGGATGAGCAGTTCTTC,CATSQDWDEQFF
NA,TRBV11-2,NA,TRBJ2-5,TGTGCCAGCAGGAAATCCTCAGGCCAAGAGACCCAGTACTTC,CASRKSSGQETQYF
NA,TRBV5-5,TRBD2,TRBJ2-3,TGTGCCAGCAGCTTACGGACTAGCGGGAGGAGGGGCACAGATACGCAGTATTTT,CASSLRTSGRRGTDTQYF
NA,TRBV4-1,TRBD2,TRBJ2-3,TGCGCCAGCAGCCAAGCCCCTGCGGGGGAGATCACAGATACGCAGTATTTT,CASSQAPAGEITDTQYF
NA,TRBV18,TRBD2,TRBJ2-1,TGTGCCAGCTCACCCAGCGGGAGTTACAATGAGCAGTTCTTC,CASSPSGSYNEQFF
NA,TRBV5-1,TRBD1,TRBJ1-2,TGCGCCAGCAGCTTGGAGTCAGGGGGCAGACCCTATGGCTACACCTTC,CASSLESGGRPYGYTF
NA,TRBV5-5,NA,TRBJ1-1,TGTGCCAGCAGCCCCCAGGGGCGTGGGACTGAAGCTTTCTTT,CASSPQGRGTEAFF
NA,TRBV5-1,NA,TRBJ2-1,TGCGCCAGCAGCACCGGGTCCCCCACCTACAATGAGCAGTTCTTC,CASSTGSPTYNEQFF
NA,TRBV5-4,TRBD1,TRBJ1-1,TGTGCCAGCAGCTTTCCGGGACAGGGGGCATGGAGCACTGAAGCTTTCTTT,CASSFPGQGAWSTEAFF
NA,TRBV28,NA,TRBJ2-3,TGTGCCAGCAGTTTAGTGCAGGGGGGTTCAGATACGCAGTATTTT,CASSLVQGGSDTQYF